The 29 T cell receptor beta chains presented below share a single source sample, sequenced in a study of T cell responses to AZD1222 COVID-19 vaccine. Some clones are missing from TCRdb's copy, which holds only in-frame ones; the method was immunoSEQ multiplex PCR. The top ten hold roughly 4.5% of the sample, which has under 200,000 clones, 92% seen once. The sample was peripheral blood, taken on day 0 of MenACWY control vaccination. The receptors stem from an adult in good health.

V is TRBV15 and J is TRBJ2-5, with D possibly called TRBD1 or TRBD2 (5 bases each). V was pared by 1 base and J by 5 bases, with 14 bases between. This CDR3 region has 15 residues. The germline gives CDR1 LNHNV, CDR2 YYDKDF (reference sequence). The CDR3 coding sequence is TGTGCCACCAGCAGAGGGGGGAAAACACGGGAGACCCAGTACTTC. It specifies CATSRGGKTRETQYF.

The V gene is TRBV27, the J gene TRBJ2-2; TRBD2 agrees at 9 bases. The CDR3 has 17 amino acids. The junction had 8 bases not matched to a gene; V was cut back by 2 bases and J by 4 bases. Germline lookup yields CDR1 MNHEY and CDR2 SMNVEV (reference sequence). The CDR3 spells CASSLRTSAPSTGELFF. The DNA of the CDR3 is TGTGCCAGCAGTTTAAGGACTAGCGCCCCGAGCACCGGGGAGCTGTTTTTT.

CDR3: CACGAGDGSPLHF. CDR3 nucleotide sequence: TGTGCCTGCGGCGCCGGGGATGGTTCACCCCTCCACTTT. This chain connects TRBV30 to TRBJ1-6; D is undetermined. Germline-derived CDR1 and CDR2 are GTSNPN and SVGIG (reference sequence). Trimming removed 6 bases from V and 9 bases from J, with 15 bases in between. CDR3 size: 13 residues.

The gene calls are TRBV10-3 and TRBJ1-6; D is unclear. V shed 2 bases and J shed 5 bases, with 10 bases lying between them. CDR1 is ENHRY, CDR2 SYGVKD, per germline. The CDR3 runs 15 residues. The CDR3 loop reads CAISEGTADNSPLHF. The CDR3 DNA reads as TGTGCCATCAGTGAGGGTACAGCCGATAATTCACCCCTCCACTTT.

This clone was detected once. The chain is built from TRBV5-5 and TRBJ1-5; possible D gene TRBD1, 5 bases. CDR3 length: 14 amino acids. Trimming shortened V by 4 bases and J by 2 bases, and 10 bases separated the two germline ends. Per germline, CDR1 SGHKS and CDR2 YYEKEE (reference sequence). The CDR3: CASSLRGGNQPQHF. The CDR3 nucleotides are TGTGCCAGCAGCCTGCGGGGGGGCAATCAGCCCCAGCATTTT.

J is TRBJ1-3 and V is TRBV29-1, with TRBD1 as a possible D gene (5 bases). In germline, CDR1 is SQVTM, CDR2 ANQGSEA. Trimming removed 5 bases at V and 1 base at J, with 9 bases between. The CDR3 sequence is 13 residues long. For the CDR3, the DNA is TGCAGCGTTTATCAGGGATCTGGAAACACCATATATTTT. Amino acids: CSVYQGSGNTIYF. Combining the CDR3 with reference TRBV29-1 and TRBJ1-3 gives the whole variable domain SAVISQKPSRDICQRGTSLTIQCQVDSQVTMMFWYRQQPGQSLTLIATANQGSEATYESGFVIDKFPISRPNLTFSTLTVSNMSPEDSSIYLCSVYQGSGNTIYFGEGSWLTVV.

This clone was found a few times. The V and J genes are TRBV9 and TRBJ1-3; unclear D gene. The CDR3 totals 16 residues. The germline V gene encodes CDR1 SGDLS and CDR2 YYNGEE. V lost 0 bases and J lost 0, with 10 bases in between. CDR3 sequence reads: CASSVEGHGSGNTIYF. The CDR3 DNA reads as TGTGCCAGCAGCGTAGAGGGCCACGGCTCTGGAAACACCATATATTTT.

The gene calls are TRBV2 and TRBJ1-1, with a tentative D call TRBD1 (6 bases). CDR3 size: 13 residues. The V and J ends lost 3 bases and 4 bases respectively, with 9 bases between them. In germline, CDR1 is SNHLY, CDR2 FYNNEI. The CDR3 sequence is CASSEGQITEAFF. The CDR3 DNA follows: TGTGCCAGCAGTGAGGGACAAATCACTGAAGCTTTCTTT.

This chain joins TRBV7-2 and TRBJ2-4; D is unresolved. The germline V gene encodes CDR1 SGHTA and CDR2 FQGNSA. V was clipped by 3 bases and J by 8 bases, with 11 bases between them. The CDR3 is 13 amino acids. CDR3 loop: CASSLNRRDIQYF. The CDR3 nucleotides are TGTGCCAGCAGCTTGAACAGAAGGGACATTCAGTACTTC.

CDR3 DNA: TGTGCCAGCAGTTCGCAAAGAGCGGGAGGGCTCTACAATGAGCAGTTCTTC. Amino acids: CASSSQRAGGLYNEQFF. V usage is TRBV28 and J usage is TRBJ2-1, with 10 bases identical to TRBD2. V gave up 4 bases and J gave up 3 bases; unmatched junction bases: 9. The germline V gene encodes CDR1 MDHEN and CDR2 SYDVKM. This CDR3 is 17 amino acids long. The full variable domain, its missing parts supplied by reference TRBV28 and TRBJ2-1, is DVKVTQSSRYLVKRTGEKVFLECVQDMDHENMFWYRQDPGLGLRLIYFSYDVKMKEKGDIPEGYSVSREKKERFSLILESASTNQTSMYLCASSSQRAGGLYNEQFFGPGTRLTVL.

The V gene is TRBV24-1, the J gene TRBJ2-3; 11 nucleotides match TRBD2. Trimming at V came to 3 bases and at J to 5 bases, leaving 12 bases not matched to a gene. Per the germline V gene, CDR1 is KGHDR and CDR2 is SFDVKD. The length of the CDR3 is 18 residues. The CDR3 reads CATSDPRGSGRARDTQYF. As DNA, the CDR3 is TGTGCCACCAGTGATCCCCGGGGTAGCGGGAGGGCCAGAGATACGCAGTATTTT.

This sequence joins TRBV11-3 and TRBJ2-7; 10 bases are shared with TRBD2. Germline CDR1 SGHNT, CDR2 YENEEA. After removal of 1 base from V and 3 bases from J, the junction contained 9 bases not matched to a gene. This CDR3 comprises 17 residues. The CDR3 region is CASSLVIAGGTFYEQYF. The CDR3 DNA is TGTGCCAGCAGCTTAGTTATAGCGGGAGGAACTTTCTACGAGCAGTACTTC.

This chain joins TRBV28 and TRBJ1-1; tentative D call: TRBD1 (6 bases). This CDR3 has 13 residues. Trimming removed 10 bases from V and 0 bases from J, with 12 bases in between. The germline V gene encodes CDR1 MDHEN and CDR2 SYDVKM. The CDR3 sequence is CATGGSLNTEAFF. The CDR3 DNA sequence: TGTGCCACCGGGGGCAGTTTGAACACTGAAGCTTTCTTT.

The table lists this clone with a count of one. The chain links TRBV7-3 to TRBJ2-5; D is undetermined. The germline V gene encodes CDR1 SGHTA and CDR2 FQGTGA. The CDR3 runs to 13 residues. Trimming left V 5 bases short and J 2 bases short, with 9 bases between. CDR3 coding DNA: TGTGCCAGCAGCAAGCAAATTCAAGAGACCCAGTACTTC. Protein sequence: CASSKQIQETQYF.

The V call is TRBV5-1, the J call TRBJ1-3, with D perhaps TRBD1 (5 bases). Germline CDR1 is SGHRS and CDR2 is YFSETQ. The CDR3 runs to 14 residues. The ends were cut back, 4 bases at V and 4 bases at J, with 12 bases in the middle. CDR3 in amino acids: CASSTGPPGNTIYF. As DNA, the CDR3 is TGCGCCAGCAGCACAGGACCTCCAGGAAACACCATATATTTT.

The chain carries TRBV7-8 and TRBJ1-5; no clear D gene. This CDR3 is built from 15 residues. CDR1 is SGHVS and CDR2 is FQNEAQ in the germline V gene. The ends were cut back, 0 bases at V and 1 base at J, with 7 bases in the middle. CDR3 sequence: CASSLAGISNQPQHF. Written as DNA, the CDR3 is TGTGCCAGCAGCTTAGCGGGGATCAGCAATCAGCCCCAGCATTTT.

The gene calls are TRBV3-1 (or the pseudogene TRBV3-2) and TRBJ1-2, with D unresolved. This CDR3 contains 14 residues. V was cut by 1 base and J by 7 bases, with 13 bases left in between. From germline, CDR1 is LGHDT and CDR2 YNNKEL (reference sequence). CDR3 loop: CASSQVGLSSGYTF. CDR3 DNA: TGTGCCAGCAGCCAAGTTGGCCTTTCGAGTGGCTACACCTTC.

This chain joins TRBV12-3 or TRBV12-4 and TRBJ1-2; 7 bases fit TRBD1. The CDR3 consists of 12 residues. V gave up 5 bases and J gave up 14 bases; unmatched junction bases: 11. This chain's CDR3 is CASSQDRTRGTF. CDR3 sequence (DNA): TGTGCCAGCAGTCAGGACAGGACTCGAGGGACCTTC.

The V and J genes are TRBV3-1 (or the pseudogene TRBV3-2) and TRBJ1-2; D is undetermined. Germline V gene data show CDR1 as LGHDT and CDR2 as YNNKEL (reference sequence). This CDR3 contains 14 residues. Trimming took off 0 bases at V and 0 bases at J, with 5 bases between the two ends. CDR3 coding DNA: TGTGCCAGCAGCCAAGATCCGGCTAACTATGGCTACACCTTC. Translation gives CASSQDPANYGYTF.

The rearrangement uses TRBV20-1 and TRBJ2-3; TRBD2 agrees at 8 bases. Germline V CDR1 and CDR2: DFQATT, SNEGSKA (reference sequence). The CDR3 has 14 residues. The ends lost 3 bases at V and 6 bases at J; junction bases unmatched: 8. CDR3: CSASSSGRTDTQYF. In DNA, the CDR3 is TGCAGTGCTAGTTCCAGCGGGAGAACTGATACGCAGTATTTT.

V usage is TRBV6-4 and J usage is TRBJ2-2, with a tentative D call TRBD2 (5 bases). Germline V lookup: CDR1 MRHNA, CDR2 SNTAGT. The CDR3 extends over 18 amino acids. Trimming removed 4 bases from V and 6 bases from J, with 24 bases in between. The CDR3 nucleotides read TGTGCCAGCAGTGTCCGACTACTTTCTAGGACTGGGGCCGGGGAGCTGTTTTTT. Residues: CASSVRLLSRTGAGELFF.

The J gene is TRBJ1-1, the V gene TRBV5-4; 8 nucleotides match TRBD1. Germline V CDR1 and CDR2: SGHNT, YYREEE (reference sequence). The CDR3 is made up of 16 amino acids. Trimming took 4 bases from V and 1 from J; bases not matched to a gene: 9. CDR3 protein: CASSQGQGSSNTEAFF. The CDR3 DNA reads TGTGCCAGCAGCCAAGGACAGGGATCGTCGAACACTGAAGCTTTCTTT.

CDR3 DNA sequence: TGTGCCAGCAGCTTAGGTCAGGGGGCAGGGCGTTCACCCCTCCACTTT. Amino acids: CASSLGQGAGRSPLHF. J is TRBJ1-6 and V is TRBV13; 8 bases fit TRBD1. Losses at the gene ends were 0 bases for V and 9 bases for J; bases not matched to a gene: 7. CDR1 is PRHDT, CDR2 FYEKMQ, per germline (reference sequence). The CDR3 totals 16 residues.

The chain employs TRBV19 and TRBJ2-1; D tentatively fits TRBD1 or TRBD2 (6 bases each). Trimming pared 6 bases from V and 6 bases from J, leaving 18 bases between. The CDR3 consists of 15 residues. Germline V gene sequence: CDR1 LNHDA, CDR2 SQIVND (reference sequence). The CDR3 is CASSRNRDSGNEQFF. The CDR3 DNA sequence: TGTGCCAGTAGCCGAAACAGGGACTCCGGCAATGAGCAGTTCTTC.

This clone was observed once. The chain uses TRBV9 and TRBJ2-3; D remains ambiguous. The CDR3 runs 13 residues. Trimming left V 3 bases short and J 5 bases short, with 10 bases between. Per the germline V gene, CDR1 is SGDLS and CDR2 is YYNGEE. This CDR3 is CASSALSRDTQYF. The CDR3 DNA reads TGTGCCAGCAGCGCTCTTTCGAGAGATACGCAGTATTTT.

This chain connects TRBV7-3 to TRBJ2-3; 11 bases align to TRBD1. Looked up from germline, CDR1 is SGHTA and CDR2 is FQGTGA. Losses at the gene ends were 5 bases for V and 0 bases for J; bases not matched to a gene: 4. The CDR3 is 16 amino acids. CDR3 bases: TGTGCCAGCAGCGGACAGGGGGCAGGAAGCACAGATACGCAGTATTTT. Translating gives CASSGQGAGSTDTQYF.

This clone was recorded only once. V usage is TRBV9 and J usage is TRBJ2-1; 8 nucleotides line up with TRBD1. CDR1 is SGDLS and CDR2 is YYNGEE in the germline V gene. The ends lost 4 bases at V and 6 bases at J; junction bases unmatched: 12. The CDR3 extends over 16 amino acids. The chain's CDR3 is CASSPPGGQGTNEQFF. The CDR3 region has the DNA TGTGCCAGCAGCCCACCCGGAGGACAGGGCACCAATGAGCAGTTCTTC.

This chain joins TRBV14 and TRBJ1-3; no reliable D call. Germline CDR1 and CDR2: SGHDN and FVKESK. The CDR3 consists of 14 residues. With 1 base removed from V and 2 bases from J, the gap between germline ends came to 6 bases. The CDR3 here is CASSQGLTGNTIYF. In DNA form, the CDR3 reads TGTGCCAGCAGCCAAGGACTTACTGGAAACACCATATATTTT.

The chain links TRBV3-1 (or the pseudogene TRBV3-2) to TRBJ2-7, with a tentative D call TRBD2 (6 bases). CDR3 size: 14 residues. Per germline, CDR1 LGHDT and CDR2 YNNKEL (reference sequence). V lost 0 bases to trimming and J lost 3 bases, with 9 bases between them. CDR3 sequence reads: CASSQDPGVYEQYF. CDR3 sequence (DNA): TGTGCCAGCAGCCAAGATCCGGGGGTCTACGAGCAGTACTTC.